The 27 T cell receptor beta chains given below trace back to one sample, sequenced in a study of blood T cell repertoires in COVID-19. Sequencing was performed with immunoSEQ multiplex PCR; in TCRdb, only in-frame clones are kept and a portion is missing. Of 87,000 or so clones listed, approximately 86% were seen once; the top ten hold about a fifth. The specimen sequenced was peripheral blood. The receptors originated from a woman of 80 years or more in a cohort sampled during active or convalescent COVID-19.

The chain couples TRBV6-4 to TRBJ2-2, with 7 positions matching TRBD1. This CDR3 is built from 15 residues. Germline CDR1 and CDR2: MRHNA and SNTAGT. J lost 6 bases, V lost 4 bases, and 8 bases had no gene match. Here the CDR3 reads CASSARQGNPGELFF. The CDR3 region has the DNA TGTGCCAGCAGTGCAAGACAGGGTAACCCCGGGGAGCTGTTTTTT.

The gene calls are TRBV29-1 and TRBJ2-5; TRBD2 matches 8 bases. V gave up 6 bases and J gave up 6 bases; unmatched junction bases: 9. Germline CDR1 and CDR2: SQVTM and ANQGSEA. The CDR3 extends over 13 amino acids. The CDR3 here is CSVGTGTRKTQYF. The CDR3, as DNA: TGCAGCGTGGGAACCGGGACTAGGAAGACCCAGTACTTC.

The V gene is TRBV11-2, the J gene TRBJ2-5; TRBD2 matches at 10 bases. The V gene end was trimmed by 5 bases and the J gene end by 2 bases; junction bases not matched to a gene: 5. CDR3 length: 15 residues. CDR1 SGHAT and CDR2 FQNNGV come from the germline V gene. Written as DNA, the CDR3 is TGTGCCAGCAGCCAAGCGGGAGGGGGGCAAGAGACCCAGTACTTC. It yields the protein CASSQAGGGQETQYF.

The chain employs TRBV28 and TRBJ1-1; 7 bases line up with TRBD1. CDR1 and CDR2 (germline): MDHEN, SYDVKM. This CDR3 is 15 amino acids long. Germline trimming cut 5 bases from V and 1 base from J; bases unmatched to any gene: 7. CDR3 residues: CASSRPGTENTEAFF. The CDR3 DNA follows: TGTGCCAGCAGTCGCCCCGGGACAGAGAACACTGAAGCTTTCTTT. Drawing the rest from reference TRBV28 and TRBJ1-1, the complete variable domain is DVKVTQSSRYLVKRTGEKVFLECVQDMDHENMFWYRQDPGLGLRLIYFSYDVKMKEKGDIPEGYSVSREKKERFSLILESASTNQTSMYLCASSRPGTENTEAFFGQGTRLTVV.

The CDR3 region has the DNA TGTGCCAGCAGTCGACAGGGGGTGGCGGATACGCAGTATTTT. Its protein product is CASSRQGVADTQYF. This chain connects TRBV28 to TRBJ2-3, with 9 bases that match TRBD1. This CDR3 has 14 residues. The J segment lost 6 bases and the V segment lost 5 bases, leaving 6 bases of the junction unmatched. Germline V gene sequence: CDR1 MDHEN, CDR2 SYDVKM.

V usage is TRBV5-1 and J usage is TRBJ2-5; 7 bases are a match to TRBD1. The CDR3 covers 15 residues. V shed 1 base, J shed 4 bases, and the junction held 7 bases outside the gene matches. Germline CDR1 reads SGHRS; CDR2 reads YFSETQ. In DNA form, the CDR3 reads TGCGCCAGCAGCTTGATGAGGGGGCCGGGAGAGACCCAGTACTTC. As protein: CASSLMRGPGETQYF. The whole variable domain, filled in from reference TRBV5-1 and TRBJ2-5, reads KAGVTQTPRYLIKTRGQQVTLSCSPISGHRSVSWYQQTPGQGLQFLFEYFSETQRNKGNFPGRFSGRQFSNSRSEMNVSTLELGDSALYLCASSLMRGPGETQYFGPGTRLLVL.

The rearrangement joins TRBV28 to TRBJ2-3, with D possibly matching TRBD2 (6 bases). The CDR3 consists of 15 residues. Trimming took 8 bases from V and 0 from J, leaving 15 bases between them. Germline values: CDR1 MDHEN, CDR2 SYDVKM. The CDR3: CASGSGGISTDTQYF. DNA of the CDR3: TGTGCCAGCGGAAGTGGGGGGATTAGCACAGATACGCAGTATTTT.

Here the CDR3 reads CASSKTRNQETQYF. The CDR3 bases are TGTGCCAGTAGTAAAACAAGAAACCAAGAGACCCAGTACTTC. The chain employs TRBV19 and TRBJ2-5; unclear D gene. The CDR3 sequence is 14 residues long. The germline V gene has CDR1 LNHDA and CDR2 SQIVND (reference sequence). V gave up 4 bases and J gave up 0 bases, with 9 bases separating them.

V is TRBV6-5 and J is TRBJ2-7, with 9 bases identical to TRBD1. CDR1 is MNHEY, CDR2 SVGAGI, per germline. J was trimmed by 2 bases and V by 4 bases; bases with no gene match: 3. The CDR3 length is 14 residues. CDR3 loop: CASSLDRGPYEQYF. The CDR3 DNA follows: TGTGCCAGCAGTTTGGACAGGGGTCCCTACGAGCAGTACTTC.

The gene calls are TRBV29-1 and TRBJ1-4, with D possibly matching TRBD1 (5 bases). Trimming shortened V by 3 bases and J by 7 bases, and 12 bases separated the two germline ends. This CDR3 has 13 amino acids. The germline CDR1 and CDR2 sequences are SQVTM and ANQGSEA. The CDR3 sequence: CSVEDTRGEKLFF. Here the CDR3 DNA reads TGCAGCGTTGAGGACACCCGTGGTGAAAAACTGTTTTTT.

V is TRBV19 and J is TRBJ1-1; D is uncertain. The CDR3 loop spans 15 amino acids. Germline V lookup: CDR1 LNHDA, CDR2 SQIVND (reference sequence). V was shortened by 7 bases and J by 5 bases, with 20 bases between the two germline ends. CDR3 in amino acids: CASTEEGFFMTEAFF. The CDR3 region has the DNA TGTGCCAGTACAGAGGAAGGATTTTTTATGACTGAAGCTTTCTTT.

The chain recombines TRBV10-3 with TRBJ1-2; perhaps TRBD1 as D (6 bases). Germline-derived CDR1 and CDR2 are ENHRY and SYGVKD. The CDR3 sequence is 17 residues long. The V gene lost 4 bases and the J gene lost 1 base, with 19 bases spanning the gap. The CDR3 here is CAISGSDRPHHNYGYTF. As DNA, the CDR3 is TGTGCCATCAGTGGGTCGGACAGACCTCACCATAACTATGGCTACACCTTC.

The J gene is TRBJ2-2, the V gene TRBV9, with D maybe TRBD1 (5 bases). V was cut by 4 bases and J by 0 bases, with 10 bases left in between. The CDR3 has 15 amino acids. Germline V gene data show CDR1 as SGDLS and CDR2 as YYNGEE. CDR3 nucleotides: TGTGCCAGCAGCCCCCGACAGTCGAACACCGGGGAGCTGTTTTTT. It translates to CASSPRQSNTGELFF.

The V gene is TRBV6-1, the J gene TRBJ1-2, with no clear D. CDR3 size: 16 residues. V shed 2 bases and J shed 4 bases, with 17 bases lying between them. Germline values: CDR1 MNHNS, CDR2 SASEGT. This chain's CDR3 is CASSETPNPGSYGYTF. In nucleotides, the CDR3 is TGTGCCAGCAGTGAAACCCCGAACCCCGGGAGCTATGGCTACACCTTC.

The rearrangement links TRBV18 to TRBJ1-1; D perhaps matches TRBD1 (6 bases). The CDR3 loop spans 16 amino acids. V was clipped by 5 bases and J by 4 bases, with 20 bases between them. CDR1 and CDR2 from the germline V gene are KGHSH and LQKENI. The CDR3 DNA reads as TGTGCCAGCTCAGGCACAGGGAGCGTGAGGGGCACTGAAGCTTTCTTT. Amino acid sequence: CASSGTGSVRGTEAFF.

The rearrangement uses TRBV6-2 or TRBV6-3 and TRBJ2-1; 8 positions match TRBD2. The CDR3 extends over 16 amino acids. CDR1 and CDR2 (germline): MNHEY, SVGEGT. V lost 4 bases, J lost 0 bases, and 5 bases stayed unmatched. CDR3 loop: CASSSLAASSYNEQFF. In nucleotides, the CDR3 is TGTGCCAGCAGTTCACTAGCGGCCAGCTCCTACAATGAGCAGTTCTTC.

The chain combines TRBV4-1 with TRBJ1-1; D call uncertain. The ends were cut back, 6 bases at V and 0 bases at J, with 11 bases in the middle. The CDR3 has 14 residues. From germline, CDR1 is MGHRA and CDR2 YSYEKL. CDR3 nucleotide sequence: TGCGCCAGCAGTATAGCCGGAATGAACACTGAAGCTTTCTTT. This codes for CASSIAGMNTEAFF.

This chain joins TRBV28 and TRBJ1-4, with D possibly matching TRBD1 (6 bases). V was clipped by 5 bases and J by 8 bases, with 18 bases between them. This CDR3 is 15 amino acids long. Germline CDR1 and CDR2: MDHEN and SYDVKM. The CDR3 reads CASSAGGRTEEKLFF. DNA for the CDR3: TGTGCCAGCAGTGCAGGCGGGCGGACAGAGGAAAAACTGTTTTTT.

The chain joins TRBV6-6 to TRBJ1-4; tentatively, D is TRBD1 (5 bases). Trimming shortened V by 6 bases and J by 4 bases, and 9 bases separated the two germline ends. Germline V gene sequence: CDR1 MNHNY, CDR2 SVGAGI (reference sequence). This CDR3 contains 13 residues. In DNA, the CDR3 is TGTGCCAGCAGGGGGGGGATTAATGAAAAACTGTTTTTT. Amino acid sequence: CASRGGINEKLFF.

The CDR3 here is CATSGVRSSGNTIYF. The DNA for the CDR3 is TGTGCCACCTCCGGAGTGAGGAGCTCTGGAAACACCATATATTTT. The V call is TRBV7-9, the J call TRBJ1-3; D is undetermined. V gave up 10 bases and J gave up 0 bases, with 16 bases separating them. The V gene's germline CDR1 is SEHNR and CDR2 FQNEAQ (reference sequence). The CDR3 has 15 residues.

CDR3 nucleotides: TGTGCCAGCAGGGGGGCAGGACAGGGCATCTATGGCTACACCTTC. Amino acids: CASRGAGQGIYGYTF. The rearrangement uses TRBV27 and TRBJ1-2, with 8 nucleotides matching TRBD1. Germline trimming cut 6 bases from V and 4 bases from J; bases unmatched to any gene: 10. The CDR3 runs to 15 residues. Germline values: CDR1 MNHEY, CDR2 SMNVEV (reference sequence).

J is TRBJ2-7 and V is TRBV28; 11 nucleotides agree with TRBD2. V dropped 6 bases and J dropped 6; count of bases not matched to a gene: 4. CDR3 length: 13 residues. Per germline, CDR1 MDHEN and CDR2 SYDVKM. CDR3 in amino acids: CASRIAGGGEQYF. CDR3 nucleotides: TGTGCCAGCAGGATAGCGGGAGGGGGCGAGCAGTACTTC.

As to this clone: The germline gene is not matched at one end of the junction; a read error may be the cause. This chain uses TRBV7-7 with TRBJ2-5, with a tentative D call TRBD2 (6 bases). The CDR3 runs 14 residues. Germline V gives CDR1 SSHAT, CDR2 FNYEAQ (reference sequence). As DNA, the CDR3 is TGTGCTAGCAGCCGTGGCGGGGACCAAGAGACCCAGTACTTC. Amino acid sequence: CASSRGGDQETQYF.

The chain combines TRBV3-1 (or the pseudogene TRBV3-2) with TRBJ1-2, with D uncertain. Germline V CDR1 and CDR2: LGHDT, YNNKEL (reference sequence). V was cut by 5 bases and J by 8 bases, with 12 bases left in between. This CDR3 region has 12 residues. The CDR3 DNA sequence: TGTGCCAGCAGCACTGCCCCGGGAGGCTACACCTTC. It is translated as CASSTAPGGYTF.

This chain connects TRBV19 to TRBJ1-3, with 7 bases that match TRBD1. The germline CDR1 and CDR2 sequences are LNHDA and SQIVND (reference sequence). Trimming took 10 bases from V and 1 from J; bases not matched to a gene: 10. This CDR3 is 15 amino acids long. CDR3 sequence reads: CATRQGGNSGNTIYF. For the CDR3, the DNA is TGTGCCACCCGACAGGGTGGGAATTCTGGAAACACCATATATTTT. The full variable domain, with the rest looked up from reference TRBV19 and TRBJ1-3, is DGGITQSPKYLFRKEGQNVTLSCEQNLNHDAMYWYRQDPGQGLRLIYYSQIVNDFQKGDIAEGYSVSREKKESFPLTVTSAQKNPTAFYLCATRQGGNSGNTIYFGEGSWLTVV.

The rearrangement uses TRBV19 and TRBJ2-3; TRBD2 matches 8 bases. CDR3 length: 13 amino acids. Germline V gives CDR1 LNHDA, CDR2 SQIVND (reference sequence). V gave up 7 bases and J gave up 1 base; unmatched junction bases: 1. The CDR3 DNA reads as TGTGCCAGTACGACTAGCGGCACAGATACGCAGTATTTT. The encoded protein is CASTTSGTDTQYF.

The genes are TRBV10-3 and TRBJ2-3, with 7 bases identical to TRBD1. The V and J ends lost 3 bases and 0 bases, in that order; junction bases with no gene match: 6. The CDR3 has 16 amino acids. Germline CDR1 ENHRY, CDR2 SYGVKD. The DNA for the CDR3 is TGTGCCATCAGTGAAGGGACAGCCGGTAGCACAGATACGCAGTATTTT. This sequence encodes CAISEGTAGSTDTQYF.